A single sample gave rise to the 25 T cell receptor beta chains below, sequenced in a study of blood T cell repertoires in COVID-19. Repertoires were generated with immunoSEQ multiplex PCR, while TCRdb's copy carries only in-frame clones and drops some. The sample lists more than 400,000 clones, roughly 85% occurring once. The sample was peripheral blood. These receptors came from a human donor in a cohort sampled during active COVID-19.

This clone was counted a single time. J is TRBJ2-7 and V is TRBV6-5, with D perhaps matching TRBD1 (7 bases). Germline V gene lookup returns CDR1 MNHEY and CDR2 SVGAGI. Trimming took 7 bases from V and 7 from J, leaving 17 bases between them. This CDR3 has 13 amino acids. The CDR3 DNA reads TGTGCCAGCACCCAGGGGGGCGCGGGGGAGCAGTACTTC. Amino acid sequence: CASTQGGAGEQYF.

This clone was seen only a few times. The V gene is TRBV5-1, the J gene TRBJ1-1; D unresolved. Germline V gives CDR1 SGHRS, CDR2 YFSETQ. The CDR3 is 14 amino acids. Trimming cost V 0 bases and J 2 bases, with 8 bases left between them. The CDR3 DNA reads TGCGCCAGCAGCTTGGTATCGGTAAACACTGAAGCTTTCTTT. Translated, it gives CASSLVSVNTEAFF.

This clone occurred once. The V call is TRBV3-1 (or the pseudogene TRBV3-2), the J call TRBJ2-7, with 7 bases identical to TRBD1. The CDR3 runs to 16 residues. Trimming took 1 base from V and 2 from J; bases not matched to a gene: 8. Per germline, CDR1 LGHDT and CDR2 YNNKEL (reference sequence). CDR3 residues: CASSQALQGSAYEQYF. The CDR3 DNA is TGTGCCAGCAGCCAAGCTTTACAGGGGTCGGCCTACGAGCAGTACTTC.

The chain combines TRBV28 with TRBJ1-2; no clear D gene. CDR1 is MDHEN, CDR2 SYDVKM, per germline. V was pared by 2 bases and J by 8 bases, with 15 bases between. The CDR3 spans 14 residues. For the CDR3, the DNA is TGTGCCAGCAGTTTAAGGCCCGGGGTGACCGGCTACACCTTC. This translates into CASSLRPGVTGYTF.

The chain employs TRBV19 and TRBJ1-1; D is undetermined. Trimming left V 3 bases short and J 0 bases short, with 20 bases between. The CDR3 contains 18 residues. CDR1 LNHDA and CDR2 SQIVND come from the germline V gene (reference sequence). The CDR3 coding sequence is TGTGCCAGTAGTATTTACGGCGGGTCAGCGTCCATGAACACTGAAGCTTTCTTT. It codes for CASSIYGGSASMNTEAFF. Using reference TRBV19 and TRBJ1-1 for the parts outside the CDR3, the full variable domain is DGGITQSPKYLFRKEGQNVTLSCEQNLNHDAMYWYRQDPGQGLRLIYYSQIVNDFQKGDIAEGYSVSREKKESFPLTVTSAQKNPTAFYLCASSIYGGSASMNTEAFFGQGTRLTVV.

The sample holds a few counts of this clone. V gene TRBV3-1 (or the pseudogene TRBV3-2) combines with J gene TRBJ2-5; 8 positions match TRBD2. The CDR3 spans 18 residues. CDR1 is LGHDT, CDR2 YNNKEL, per germline (reference sequence). The J segment lost 1 base and the V segment lost 1 base, leaving 11 bases of the junction unmatched. The CDR3 is CASSQALRIAGTQETQYF. CDR3 DNA: TGTGCCAGCAGCCAAGCGCTGCGAATAGCGGGGACCCAAGAGACCCAGTACTTC.

The genes are TRBV18 and TRBJ1-5, with 11 nucleotides matching TRBD1. Germline assignment: CDR1 KGHSH and CDR2 LQKENI. The CDR3 spans 16 residues. The ends lost 5 bases at V and 3 bases at J; junction bases unmatched: 6. CDR3 in DNA: TGTGCCAGCTCAACCGGACAGGGGGCAGACAATCAGCCCCAGCATTTT. This codes for CASSTGQGADNQPQHF.

This clone was detected only once. The CDR3 here is CASSASSGANTGELFF. The CDR3 DNA reads TGTGCCAGCAGTGCTAGTAGCGGGGCGAACACCGGGGAGCTGTTTTTT. The rearrangement links TRBV2 to TRBJ2-2; TRBD2 aligns across 8 bases. The CDR3 consists of 16 residues. Germline CDR1 and CDR2: SNHLY and FYNNEI. V dropped 4 bases and J dropped 0; count of bases not matched to a gene: 4.

In nucleotides, the CDR3 is TGTGCCAGCAGTTTCACGGTGTCTAACTATGGCTACACCTTC. This encodes CASSFTVSNYGYTF. The V and J genes are TRBV28 and TRBJ1-2; D gene ambiguous. Trimming took 3 bases from V and 0 from J, leaving 8 bases between them. Germline CDR1 and CDR2: MDHEN and SYDVKM. CDR3 size: 14 residues.

This clone was picked up a small number of times. The chain couples TRBV19 to TRBJ2-2; perhaps TRBD1 as D (5 bases). The CDR3 has 15 amino acids. From germline, CDR1 is LNHDA and CDR2 SQIVND (reference sequence). V was cut by 3 bases and J by 5 bases, with 13 bases left in between. The CDR3 sequence: CASSIQGLGTGELFF. DNA of the CDR3: TGTGCCAGTAGTATCCAGGGTCTAGGGACCGGGGAGCTGTTTTTT.

The chain links TRBV30 to TRBJ2-5, with 7 nucleotides matching TRBD1. CDR3 length: 12 residues. Losses at the gene ends were 5 bases for V and 5 bases for J; bases not matched to a gene: 5. Germline lookup yields CDR1 GTSNPN and CDR2 SVGIG (reference sequence). Here the CDR3 reads CAWGTVSETQYF. Here the CDR3 DNA reads TGTGCCTGGGGGACAGTAAGTGAGACCCAGTACTTC.

Only one count was recorded for this clone. The V gene is TRBV28, the J gene TRBJ1-6; 7 bases map to TRBD1. The CDR3 sequence is 15 residues long. Looked up from germline, CDR1 is MDHEN and CDR2 is SYDVKM. The V gene end was trimmed by 5 bases and the J gene end by 7 bases; junction bases not matched to a gene: 8. CDR3 in DNA: TGTGCCAGCAGTCCATGGGACAGAGAGAATTCACCCCTCCACTTT. Translation: CASSPWDRENSPLHF.

The rearrangement links TRBV18 to TRBJ2-7; the D gene is possibly TRBD1 (5 bases). The CDR3 sequence is 13 residues long. Per germline, CDR1 KGHSH and CDR2 LQKENI. Trimming removed 3 bases at V and 3 bases at J, with 9 bases between. This chain's CDR3 is CASSPYDSYEQYF. The CDR3 nucleotides are TGTGCCAGCTCACCGTACGACAGCTACGAGCAGTACTTC.

As DNA, the CDR3 is TGTGCCAGCAGCCCTCACAGCCACACTGAAGCTTTCTTT. As protein: CASSPHSHTEAFF. The chain employs TRBV9 and TRBJ1-1; D ambiguous. Trimming stripped 4 bases from V and 3 bases from J, with 10 bases between. The CDR3 loop spans 13 amino acids. From germline, CDR1 is SGDLS and CDR2 YYNGEE. The full variable domain, with the rest looked up from reference TRBV9 and TRBJ1-1, is DSGVTQTPKHLITATGQRVTLRCSPRSGDLSVYWYQQSLDQGLQFLIQYYNGEERAKGNILERFSAQQFPDLHSELNLSSLELGDSALYFCASSPHSHTEAFFGQGTRLTVV.

As regards this clone: Other DNA sequences in the same sample also yield this CDR3. The rearrangement uses TRBV7-3 and TRBJ2-3; the D is unclear. The CDR3 sequence is 14 residues long. The germline V and J ends were trimmed by 0 bases and 1 base, with 5 bases remaining between them. Germline V lookup: CDR1 SGHTA, CDR2 FQGTGA. The CDR3 bases are TGTGCCAGCAGCTTAACACGGGGCACAGATACGCAGTATTTT. Its protein product is CASSLTRGTDTQYF.

This clone showed up just once. The J gene is TRBJ1-5, the V gene TRBV6-2 or TRBV6-3; tentatively, D is TRBD1 (6 bases). V was pared by 0 bases and J by 6 bases, with 12 bases between. The length of the CDR3 is 15 residues. The germline V gene encodes CDR1 MNHEY and CDR2 SVGEGT. The DNA for the CDR3 is TGTGCCAGCAGTTACTCGAGGGGGATGGGTCAGCCCCAGCATTTT. This gives the protein CASSYSRGMGQPQHF.

This chain uses TRBV3-1 (or the pseudogene TRBV3-2) with TRBJ1-1; D uncertain. The CDR3 covers 15 residues. V was pared by 1 base and J by 0 bases, with 9 bases between. Germline CDR1 LGHDT, CDR2 YNNKEL (reference sequence). The CDR3 here is CASSQVPTLNTEAFF. CDR3 in DNA: TGTGCCAGCAGCCAAGTACCGACATTGAACACTGAAGCTTTCTTT.

This clone was observed at least ten times. The chain joins TRBV5-1 to TRBJ2-2, with 10 bases fitting TRBD2. The V and J ends lost 10 bases and 1 base, in that order; junction bases with no gene match: 4. The CDR3 consists of 14 residues. CDR1 is SGHRS, CDR2 YFSETQ, per germline. As DNA, the CDR3 is TGCGCCTCTGGGACTAGCGTGAACACCGGGGAGCTGTTTTTT. This translates into CASGTSVNTGELFF.

This chain links TRBV14 with TRBJ2-1; TRBD2 might be the D (5 bases). Trimming pared 3 bases from V and 9 bases from J, leaving 21 bases between. The CDR3 length is 16 residues. Per germline, CDR1 SGHDN and CDR2 FVKESK. The CDR3 reads CASSHTGRSPIREQFF. The DNA for the CDR3 is TGTGCCAGCAGCCATACGGGAAGAAGCCCTATTCGTGAGCAGTTCTTC.

V and J are TRBV27 and TRBJ1-2; 7 nucleotides agree with TRBD1. The CDR3 consists of 15 residues. J was trimmed by 4 bases and V by 6 bases; bases with no gene match: 11. Germline assignment: CDR1 MNHEY and CDR2 SMNVEV (reference sequence). CDR3 in DNA: TGTGCCAGCAGCCTGCTAGGGGGCGACCGCTATGGCTACACCTTC. Translation gives CASSLLGGDRYGYTF.

This sequence joins TRBV11-1 and TRBJ2-7; 8 nucleotides agree with TRBD1. There are 13 residues in the CDR3. Germline CDR1 SGHAT, CDR2 FQDESV (reference sequence). V was clipped by 6 bases and J by 5 bases; unmatched bases: 6. CDR3 in amino acids: CASSPQTGDEQYF. CDR3 DNA sequence: TGTGCCAGCAGTCCACAGACAGGGGACGAGCAGTACTTC.

The gene calls are TRBV9 and TRBJ2-1; TRBD1 agrees at 7 bases. CDR1 and CDR2 (germline): SGDLS, YYNGEE. There are 14 residues in the CDR3. V trimming: 3 bases; J trimming: 9 bases; junction bases outside the gene matches: 9. The CDR3 DNA sequence: TGTGCCAGCAGCGCTCTCGAGGGGGCGGGTGAGCAGTTCTTC. It encodes CASSALEGAGEQFF. Supplemented by reference TRBV9 and TRBJ2-1, the full variable domain reads DSGVTQTPKHLITATGQRVTLRCSPRSGDLSVYWYQQSLDQGLQFLIQYYNGEERAKGNILERFSAQQFPDLHSELNLSSLELGDSALYFCASSALEGAGEQFFGPGTRLTVL.

The chain joins TRBV4-2 to TRBJ2-7, with D perhaps TRBD2 (5 bases). CDR1 is LGHNA, CDR2 YNFKEQ, per germline. The CDR3 contains 15 residues. Deletions cut 4 bases from V and 2 bases from J, with 15 bases between. The CDR3 bases are TGTGCCAGCAGCCCCCGCCGGGATGCAGCCTACGAGCAGTACTTC. Protein: CASSPRRDAAYEQYF.

The chain carries TRBV4-3 and TRBJ2-1; TRBD2 is a possible D gene (5 bases). The CDR3 has 15 amino acids. The V and J ends lost 0 bases and 5 bases respectively, with 11 bases between them. Germline CDR1 LGHNA, CDR2 YSLEER. The CDR3 DNA reads as TGCGCCAGCAGCCAAGATTACCGGGGTAACAATGAGCAGTTCTTC. This translates into CASSQDYRGNNEQFF.

This chain links TRBV7-2 with TRBJ2-4, with 9 bases identical to TRBD1. CDR1 and CDR2 (germline): SGHTA, FQGNSA. Trimming at V came to 4 bases and at J to 6 bases, leaving 7 bases not matched to a gene. There are 15 residues in the CDR3. CDR3 sequence (DNA): TGTGCCAGCAGCTGGGGACAGGGTCGGAGAAACATTCAGTACTTC. The encoded protein is CASSWGQGRRNIQYF.